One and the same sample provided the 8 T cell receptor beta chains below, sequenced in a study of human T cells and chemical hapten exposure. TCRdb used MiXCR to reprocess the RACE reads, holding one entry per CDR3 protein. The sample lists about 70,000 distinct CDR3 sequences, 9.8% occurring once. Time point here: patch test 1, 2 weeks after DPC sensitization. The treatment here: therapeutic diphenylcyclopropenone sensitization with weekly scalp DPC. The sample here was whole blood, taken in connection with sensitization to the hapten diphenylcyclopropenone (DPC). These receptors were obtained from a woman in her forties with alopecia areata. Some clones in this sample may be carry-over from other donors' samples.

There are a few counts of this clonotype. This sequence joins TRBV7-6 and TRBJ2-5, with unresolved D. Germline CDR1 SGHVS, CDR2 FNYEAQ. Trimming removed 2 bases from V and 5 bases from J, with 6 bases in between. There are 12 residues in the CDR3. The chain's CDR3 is CASSLWSETQYF. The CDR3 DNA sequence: TGTGCCAGCAGCTTATGGTCCGAGACCCAGTACTTC.

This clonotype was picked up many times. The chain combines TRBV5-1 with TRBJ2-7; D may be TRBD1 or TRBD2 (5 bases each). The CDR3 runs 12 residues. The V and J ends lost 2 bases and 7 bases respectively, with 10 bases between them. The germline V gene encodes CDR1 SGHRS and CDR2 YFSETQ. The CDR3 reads CASSFEGWEQYF. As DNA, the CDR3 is TGCGCCAGCAGCTTTGAGGGGTGGGAGCAGTACTTC.

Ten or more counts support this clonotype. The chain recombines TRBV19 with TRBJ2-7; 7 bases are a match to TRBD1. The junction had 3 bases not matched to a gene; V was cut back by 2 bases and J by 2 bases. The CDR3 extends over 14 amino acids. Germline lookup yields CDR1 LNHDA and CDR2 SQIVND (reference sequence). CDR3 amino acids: CASSITGQPYEQYF. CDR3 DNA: TGTGCCAGTAGTATAACGGGACAGCCCTACGAGCAGTACTTC. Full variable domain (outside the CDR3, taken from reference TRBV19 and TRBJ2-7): DGGITQSPKYLFRKEGQNVTLSCEQNLNHDAMYWYRQDPGQGLRLIYYSQIVNDFQKGDIAEGYSVSREKKESFPLTVTSAQKNPTAFYLCASSITGQPYEQYFGPGTRLTVT.

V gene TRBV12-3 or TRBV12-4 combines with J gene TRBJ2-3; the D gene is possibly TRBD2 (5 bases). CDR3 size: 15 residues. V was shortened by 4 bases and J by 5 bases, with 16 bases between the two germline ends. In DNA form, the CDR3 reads TGTGCCAGCAGTTCTCTGGACTCGGTTCAAGATACGCAGTATTTT. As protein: CASSSLDSVQDTQYF.

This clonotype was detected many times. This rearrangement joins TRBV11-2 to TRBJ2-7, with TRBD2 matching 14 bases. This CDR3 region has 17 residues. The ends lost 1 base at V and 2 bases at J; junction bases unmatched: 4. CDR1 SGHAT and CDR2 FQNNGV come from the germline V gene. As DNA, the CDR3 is TGTGCCAGCAGCTTAGTAGGACTAGCGGGGGGCCCCTACGAGCAGTACTTC. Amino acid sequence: CASSLVGLAGGPYEQYF.

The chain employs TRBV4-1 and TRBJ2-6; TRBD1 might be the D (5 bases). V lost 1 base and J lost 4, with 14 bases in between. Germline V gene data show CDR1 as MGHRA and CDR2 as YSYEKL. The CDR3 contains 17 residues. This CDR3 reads CASSQVETVTGANVLTF. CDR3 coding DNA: TGCGCCAGCAGCCAAGTGGAGACAGTAACCGGGGCCAACGTCCTGACTTTC.

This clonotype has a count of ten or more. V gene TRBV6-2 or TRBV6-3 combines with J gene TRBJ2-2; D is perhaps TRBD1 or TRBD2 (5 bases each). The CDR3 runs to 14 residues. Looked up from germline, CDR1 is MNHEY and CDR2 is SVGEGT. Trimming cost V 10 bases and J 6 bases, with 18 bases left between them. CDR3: CAIQDGTSAGELFF. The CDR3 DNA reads TGTGCCATCCAAGACGGGACCTCTGCCGGGGAGCTGTTTTTT.

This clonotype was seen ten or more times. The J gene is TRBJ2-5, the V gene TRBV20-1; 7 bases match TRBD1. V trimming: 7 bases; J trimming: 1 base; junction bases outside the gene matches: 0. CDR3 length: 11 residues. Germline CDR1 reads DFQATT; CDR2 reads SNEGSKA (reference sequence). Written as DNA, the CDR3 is TGCAGTGAGGGGGCCCAAGAGACCCAGTACTTC. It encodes CSEGAQETQYF.